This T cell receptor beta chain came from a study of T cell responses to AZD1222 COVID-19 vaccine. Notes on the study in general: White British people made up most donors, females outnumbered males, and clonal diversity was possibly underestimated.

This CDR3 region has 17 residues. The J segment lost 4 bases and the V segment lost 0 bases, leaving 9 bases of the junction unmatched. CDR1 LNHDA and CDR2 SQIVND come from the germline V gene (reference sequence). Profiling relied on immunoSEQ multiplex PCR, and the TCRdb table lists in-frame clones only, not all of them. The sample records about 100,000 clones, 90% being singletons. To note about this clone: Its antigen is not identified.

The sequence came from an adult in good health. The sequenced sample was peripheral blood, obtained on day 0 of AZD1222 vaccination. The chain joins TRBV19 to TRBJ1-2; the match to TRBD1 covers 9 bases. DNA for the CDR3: TGTGCCAGTAGTATAGATGACCGGGACAGGGATTCCTATGGCTACACCTTC. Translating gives CASSIDDRDRDSYGYTF.